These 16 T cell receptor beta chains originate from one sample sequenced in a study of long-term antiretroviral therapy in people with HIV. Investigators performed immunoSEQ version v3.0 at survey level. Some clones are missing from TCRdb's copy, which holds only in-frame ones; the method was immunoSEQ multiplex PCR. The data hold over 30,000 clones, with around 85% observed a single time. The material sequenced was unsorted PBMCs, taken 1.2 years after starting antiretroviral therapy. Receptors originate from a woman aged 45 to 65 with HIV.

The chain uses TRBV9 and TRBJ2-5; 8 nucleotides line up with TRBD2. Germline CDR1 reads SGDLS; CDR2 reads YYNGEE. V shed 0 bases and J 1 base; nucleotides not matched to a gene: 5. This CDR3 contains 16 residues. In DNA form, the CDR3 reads TGTGCCAGCAGCGTAGGTGCGGGGGGACTCCAAGAGACCCAGTACTTC. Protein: CASSVGAGGLQETQYF.

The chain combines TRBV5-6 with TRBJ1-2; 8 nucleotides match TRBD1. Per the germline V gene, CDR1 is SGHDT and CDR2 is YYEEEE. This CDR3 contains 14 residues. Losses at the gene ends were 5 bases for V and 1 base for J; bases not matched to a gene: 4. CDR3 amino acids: CASRGDRFNYGYTF. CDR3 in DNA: TGTGCCAGCAGAGGGGACAGGTTTAACTATGGCTACACCTTC.

CDR3 region: CASSGTPGQLPYEQYF. The CDR3 nucleotides are TGTGCCAGCAGCGGGACTCCGGGACAGCTCCCCTACGAGCAGTACTTC. This chain uses TRBV9 with TRBJ2-7; 7 nucleotides agree with TRBD1. The CDR3 extends over 16 amino acids. V lost 3 bases and J lost 2; bases outside the gene matches: 11. Germline V gene data show CDR1 as SGDLS and CDR2 as YYNGEE.

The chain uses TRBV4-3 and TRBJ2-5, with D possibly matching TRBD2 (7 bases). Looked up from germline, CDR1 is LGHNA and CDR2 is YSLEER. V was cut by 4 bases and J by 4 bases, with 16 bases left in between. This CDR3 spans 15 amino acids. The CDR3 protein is CASSPSGGAPETQYF. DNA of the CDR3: TGCGCCAGCAGCCCTAGTGGGGGGGCTCCAGAGACCCAGTACTTC.

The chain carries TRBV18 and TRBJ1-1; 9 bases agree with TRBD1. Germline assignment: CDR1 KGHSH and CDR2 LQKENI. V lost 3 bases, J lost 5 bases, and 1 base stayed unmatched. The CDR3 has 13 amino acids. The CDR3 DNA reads TGTGCCAGCTCACCGGGACAGGGTACTGAAGCTTTCTTT. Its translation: CASSPGQGTEAFF.

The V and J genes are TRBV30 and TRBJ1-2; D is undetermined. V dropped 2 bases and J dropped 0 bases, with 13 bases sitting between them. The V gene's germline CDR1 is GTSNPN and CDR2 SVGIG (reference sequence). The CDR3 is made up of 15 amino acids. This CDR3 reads CAWSIYVKTNYGYTF. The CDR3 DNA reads TGTGCCTGGAGTATATATGTCAAGACTAACTATGGCTACACCTTC.

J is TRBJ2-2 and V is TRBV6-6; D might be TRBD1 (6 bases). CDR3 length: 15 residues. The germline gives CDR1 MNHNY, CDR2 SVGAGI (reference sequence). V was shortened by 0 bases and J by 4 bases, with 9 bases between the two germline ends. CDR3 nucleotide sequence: TGTGCCAGCAGTTACTCCAGGGGAACCACCGGGGAGCTGTTTTTT. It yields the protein CASSYSRGTTGELFF.

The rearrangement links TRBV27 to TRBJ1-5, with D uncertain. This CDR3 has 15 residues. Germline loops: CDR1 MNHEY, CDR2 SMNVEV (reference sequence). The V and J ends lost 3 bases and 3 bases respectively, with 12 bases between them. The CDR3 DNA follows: TGTGCCAGCAGTTTTTCCTTAAGGTACAATCAGCCCCAGCATTTT. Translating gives CASSFSLRYNQPQHF.

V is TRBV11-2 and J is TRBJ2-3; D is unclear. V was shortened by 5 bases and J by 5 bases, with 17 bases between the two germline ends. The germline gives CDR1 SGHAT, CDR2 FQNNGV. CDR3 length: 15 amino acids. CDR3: CASSRSRGSGDTQYF. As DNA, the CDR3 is TGTGCCAGCAGCCGCAGCCGCGGATCGGGAGATACGCAGTATTTT.

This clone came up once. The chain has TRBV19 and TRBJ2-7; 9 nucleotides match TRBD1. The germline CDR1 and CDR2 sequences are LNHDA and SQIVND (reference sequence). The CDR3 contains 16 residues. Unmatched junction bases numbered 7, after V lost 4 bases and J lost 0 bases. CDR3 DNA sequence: TGTGCCAGTAGTACAACAGGGGGCTTGAACTCCTACGAGCAGTACTTC. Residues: CASSTTGGLNSYEQYF.

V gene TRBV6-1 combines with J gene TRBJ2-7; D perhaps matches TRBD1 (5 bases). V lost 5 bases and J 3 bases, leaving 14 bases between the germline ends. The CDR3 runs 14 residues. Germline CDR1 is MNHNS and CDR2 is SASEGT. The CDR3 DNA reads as TGTGCCAGCAGTAAACAGGCGCCGGGCTACGAGCAGTACTTC. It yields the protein CASSKQAPGYEQYF.

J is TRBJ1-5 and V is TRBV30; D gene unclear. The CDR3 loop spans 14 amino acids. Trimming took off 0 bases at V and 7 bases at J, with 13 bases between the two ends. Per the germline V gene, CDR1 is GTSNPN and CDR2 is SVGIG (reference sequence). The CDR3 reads CAWSVVSGAQPQHF. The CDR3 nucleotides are TGTGCCTGGAGTGTAGTTTCGGGAGCACAGCCCCAGCATTTT.

CDR3 sequence (DNA): TGTGCCAGCAGCGTTGACAAGGGGAGGAGTAGCACTGAAGCTTTCTTT. Translating gives CASSVDKGRSSTEAFF. The chain joins TRBV7-9 to TRBJ1-1, with TRBD1 as a possible D gene (5 bases). Trimming cost V 5 bases and J 4 bases, with 20 bases left between them. The germline V gene has CDR1 SEHNR and CDR2 FQNEAQ (reference sequence). The CDR3 spans 16 residues. The full variable domain, its missing parts supplied by reference TRBV7-9 and TRBJ1-1, is DTGVSQNPRHKITKRGQNVTFRCDPISEHNRLYWYRQTLGQGPEFLTYFQNEAQLEKSRLLSDRFSAERPKGSFSTLEIQRTEQGDSAMYLCASSVDKGRSSTEAFFGQGTRLTVV.

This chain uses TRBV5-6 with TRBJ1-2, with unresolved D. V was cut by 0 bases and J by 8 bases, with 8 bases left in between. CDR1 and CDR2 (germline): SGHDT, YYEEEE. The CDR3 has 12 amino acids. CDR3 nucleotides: TGTGCCAGCAGCTTGGACTTTCAGGGCTACACCTTC. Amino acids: CASSLDFQGYTF.

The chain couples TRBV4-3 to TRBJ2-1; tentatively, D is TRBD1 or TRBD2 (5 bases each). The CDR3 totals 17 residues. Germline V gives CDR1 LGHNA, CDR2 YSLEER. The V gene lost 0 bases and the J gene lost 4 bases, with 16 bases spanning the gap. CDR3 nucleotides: TGCGCCAGCAGCCAAGACCTTAACCGGGGCCGGTACAATGAGCAGTTCTTC. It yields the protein CASSQDLNRGRYNEQFF.

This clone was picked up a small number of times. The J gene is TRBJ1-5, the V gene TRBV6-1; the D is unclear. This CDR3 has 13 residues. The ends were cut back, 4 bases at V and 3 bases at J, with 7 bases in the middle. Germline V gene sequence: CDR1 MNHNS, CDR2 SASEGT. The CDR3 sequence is CASSASHNQPQHF. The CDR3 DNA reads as TGTGCCAGCAGTGCCAGTCACAATCAGCCCCAGCATTTT.